This T cell receptor (beta chain) was obtained from a study of cytomegalovirus exposure and HLA in healthy donors. General study results and limits: In a later analysis, donors in an Asian-associated ancestry cluster reportedly had fewer N-insertions in productive TCRs than the cohort mean. Most CMV-associated TCR beta chains were later found to appear HLA-restricted.

Trimming took off 7 bases at V and 3 bases at J, with 10 bases between the two ends. Germline values: CDR1 DFQATT, CDR2 SNEGSKA (reference sequence). The CDR3 length is 11 residues. PCR involved 60 Vbeta and 13 Jbeta primers. TCRdb's copy holds only in-frame clones and misses some; the assay was immunoSEQ multiplex PCR. The table records over 110,000 clones, 73% of them present only once. For this clone: The antigen remains undetermined.

The sample taken for sequencing was PBMCs. The rearrangement joins TRBV20-1 to TRBJ2-7; TRBD2 might be the D (5 bases). This clonotype originated in a woman aged 40 to 49 in good health and CMV-seronegative. The DNA of the CDR3 is TGCAGTGTTCCGGGGTACTACGAGCAGTACGTC. Protein product: CSVPGYYEQYV.